This TCR beta chain was recorded in a study of cytomegalovirus exposure and HLA in healthy donors. General study findings and limits: The HLA-A and HLA-B alleles of most subjects were reportedly predicted accurately from TCR beta sequences.

A word on this clone: The antigen is not known.

This CDR3 has 15 residues. Germline CDR1 reads SQVTM; CDR2 reads ANQGSEA. Losses at the gene ends were 1 base for V and 2 bases for J; bases not matched to a gene: 4. The study ran its PCR with 60 Vbeta and 13 Jbeta primers. Clones were sequenced by immunoSEQ multiplex PCR, and TCRdb holds only the in-frame ones, with some missing. The sample yields some 100,000 clones, 75% seen once. The chain joins TRBV29-1 to TRBJ2-7, with 11 bases matching TRBD1. This TCR was recovered from a woman aged 18-30 years in good health and CMV-seropositive. Sequenced: PBMCs. CDR3 coding DNA: TGCAGCGTTGAAGGGGGACAGGGGGGACCCTACGAGCAGTACTTC. Translation gives CSVEGGQGGPYEQYF.